These 12 T cell receptor beta chains were sequenced from one sample in a study of liver allograft versus peripheral blood T cells (dated by TCRdb to the early 2020s). The study in broad terms: In liver transplant recipients, the study looked at T cell receptor repertoires in the peripheral blood and set them against the repertoires found within the transplanted livers.

The instrument was an Illumina MiSeq. TCRdb trimmed the raw reads at Q25, called clones with MiXCR and kept productive beta chains. Records with the same CDR3 protein are collapsed into one entry carrying the most frequent genes and DNA. The sample includes around 12,000 distinct CDR3 sequences, with over 25% observed a single time. The ten largest account for less than 2.5% of the sample. All receptors derive from a human patient who had a liver transplant. In transplant recipients, some T cells may be of donor rather than host origin.

In this sample, this clonotype is medium-sized. The chain employs TRBV28 and TRBJ2-1; D may be TRBD2 (6 bases). CDR1 is MDHEN, CDR2 SYDVKM, per germline. This CDR3 spans 14 amino acids. V dropped 7 bases and J dropped 2 bases, with 12 bases sitting between them. CDR3 sequence (DNA): TGTGCCAGCAAGGGACTGGTCACCTACAATGAGCAGTTCTTC. Translated: CASKGLVTYNEQFF. Full variable domain (outside the CDR3, taken from reference TRBV28 and TRBJ2-1): DVKVTQSSRYLVKRTGEKVFLECVQDMDHENMFWYRQDPGLGLRLIYFSYDVKMKEKGDIPEGYSVSREKKERFSLILESASTNQTSMYLCASKGLVTYNEQFFGPGTRLTVL.

A remark on this clonotype: It may be a read error: a sequence one base away is much more abundant. V usage is TRBV19 and J usage is TRBJ1-4; D is possibly TRBD1 (5 bases). This CDR3 region has 15 residues. CDR1 and CDR2 (germline): LNHDA, SQIVND (reference sequence). Trimming took 6 bases from V and 7 from J, leaving 18 bases between them. The CDR3: CASRNTGSGTEKLFF. The CDR3 DNA is TGTGCCAGTAGGAACACCGGGTCAGGGACTGAAAAACTGTTTTTT.

The V and J genes are TRBV20-1 and TRBJ2-7, with D perhaps TRBD2 (5 bases). Germline V gene sequence: CDR1 DFQATT, CDR2 SNEGSKA (reference sequence). The CDR3 totals 14 residues. V lost 0 bases, J lost 2 bases, and 11 bases lay in between. CDR3 residues: CSARDGLNPYEQYF. DNA for the CDR3: TGCAGTGCTAGAGATGGACTCAACCCCTACGAGCAGTACTTC.

About this clonotype itself: The missing conserved phenylalanine or tryptophan at the end of this CDR3 makes a read error likely. No DNA is shown, since the ends of the CDR3 on it are uncertain; the CDR3 is the one TCRdb lists. The rearrangement joins TRBV10-3 to TRBJ2-1; TRBD2, the table's D call, lacks a check against the DNA. The CDR3 adds up to 8 amino acids, both ends counted. Germline V lookup: CDR1 ENHRY, CDR2 SYGVKD. This chain's CDR3 is CAIQKPSG.

This clonotype was found a few times. CDR3 region: CASSTRWEGAEAFF. The CDR3 coding sequence is TGTGCCAGCAGCACCCGCTGGGAAGGGGCTGAAGCTTTCTTT. The rearrangement joins TRBV9 to TRBJ1-1, with D maybe TRBD1 (5 bases). V dropped 4 bases and J dropped 6 bases, with 16 bases sitting between them. The V gene's germline CDR1 is SGDLS and CDR2 YYNGEE. CDR3 length: 14 amino acids.

The chain has TRBV12-3 or TRBV12-4 and TRBJ2-3; 15 nucleotides agree with TRBD2. CDR3 length: 17 amino acids. Unmatched junction bases numbered 8, after V lost 6 bases and J lost 4 bases. The CDR3, as DNA: TGTGCCAGCAGCACTCCCGGACTAGCGGGAGGGGCAGATACGCAGTATTTT. The encoded protein is CASSTPGLAGGADTQYF.

The chain employs TRBV6-1 and TRBJ1-5; TRBD1 is a possible D gene (5 bases). The end of the DNA aligns better with TRBJ2-3, so the J call may be wrong. The CDR3 spans 14 residues. CDR1 is MNHNS and CDR2 is SASEGT in the germline V gene. The CDR3 here is CATRPGIDNQPQYF. CDR3 DNA: TGTGCCACCCGCCCAGGGATAGACAATCAGCCCCAGTATTTT.

By share, this clonotype counts as medium-sized. The chain joins TRBV24-1 to TRBJ2-6; D unclear. The CDR3 is 15 residues long. Germline V gives CDR1 KGHDR, CDR2 SFDVKD. Trimming took 3 bases from V and 2 from J, leaving 7 bases between them. The chain's CDR3 is CATSDSQAGANVLTF. CDR3 bases: TGTGCCACCAGTGATAGTCAGGCTGGGGCCAACGTCCTGACTTTC.

This sequence joins TRBV6-5 and TRBJ1-1; a possible D gene is TRBD1 (6 bases). This CDR3 has 15 residues. The germline V gene has CDR1 MNHEY and CDR2 SVGAGI. With 2 bases removed from V and 1 base from J, the gap between germline ends came to 11 bases. The CDR3 sequence is CASSYTQGANTEAFF. The CDR3 DNA sequence: TGTGCCAGCAGTTACACACAGGGAGCGAACACTGAAGCTTTCTTT.

By its share, this clonotype is medium-sized. The genes are TRBV18 and TRBJ2-2; 8 positions match TRBD1. The trim removed 1 base at V and 4 bases at J, leaving 5 bases unmatched. Germline CDR1 is KGHSH and CDR2 is LQKENI. This CDR3 is built from 16 residues. For the CDR3, the DNA is TGTGCCAGCTCACCACGACAGGGGATGGGCACCGGGGAGCTGTTTTTT. This codes for CASSPRQGMGTGELFF. The whole variable domain, filled in from reference TRBV18 and TRBJ2-2, reads NAGVMQNPRHLVRRRGQEARLRCSPMKGHSHVYWYRQLPEEGLKFMVYLQKENIIDESGMPKERFSAEFPKEGPSILRIQQVVRGDSAAYFCASSPRQGMGTGELFFGEGSRLTVL.

This clonotype was seen a handful of times. The chain links TRBV7-2 to TRBJ1-1, with D tentatively TRBD1 (6 bases). Trimming pared 3 bases from V and 1 base from J, leaving 9 bases between. The CDR3 is 14 residues long. Per germline, CDR1 SGHTA and CDR2 FQGNSA. CDR3 region: CASSLGQSNTEAFF. CDR3 sequence (DNA): TGTGCCAGCAGCTTGGGACAATCGAACACTGAAGCTTTCTTT.

The V and J genes are TRBV6-1 and TRBJ1-2; 7 positions agree with TRBD1. CDR3 length: 14 residues. V shed 4 bases, J shed 4 bases, and the junction held 6 bases outside the gene matches. The germline CDR1 and CDR2 sequences are MNHNS and SASEGT. The CDR3 DNA reads as TGTGCCAGCAGTGTCAGGGACAGTTTCTATGGCTACACCTTC. It yields the protein CASSVRDSFYGYTF.